Given below is one TCR beta chain in context. Clones were sequenced by immunoSEQ multiplex PCR, and TCRdb holds only the in-frame ones, with some missing. The data hold 150,000 or so clones, with about 90% observed a single time. This sample is part of a study of T cell responses to AZD1222 COVID-19 vaccine. The CDR3 extends over 17 amino acids. The germline CDR1 and CDR2 sequences are SEHNR and FQNEAQ (reference sequence). Trimming at V came to 5 bases and at J to 5 bases, leaving 17 bases not matched to a gene. The sequence came from an adult who received the AZD1222 COVID-19 vaccine. The chain combines TRBV7-9 with TRBJ1-2; 7 nucleotides line up with TRBD1. Sequenced material: peripheral blood, taken 28 days after the second AZD1222 dose. Here the CDR3 DNA reads TGTGCCAGCAGCCCTAGGACAGGACCGATTGACTCGTATGGCTACACCTTC. It is translated as CASSPRTGPIDSYGYTF.